This passage covers 19 T cell receptor beta chains from one sample sequenced in a study of T cells after yellow fever vaccination. TCRdb redid the calling of the 5' RACE reads with MiXCR, one entry per CDR3 protein. The table includes approximately 300,000 distinct CDR3 sequences, 8% to 10% detected once. The input for sequencing was PBMCs, taken on the day of the first yellow fever vaccination. The origin of the receptors is a man aged 18 to 29 who received the YFV17D yellow fever vaccine.

The chain links TRBV19 to TRBJ1-1; maybe TRBD1 (5 bases). CDR3 length: 12 amino acids. CDR1 is LNHDA, CDR2 SQIVND, per germline (reference sequence). V was shortened by 8 bases and J by 6 bases, with 13 bases between the two germline ends. DNA for the CDR3: TGTGCCAGTTTGGCGTTGGGGGCTGAAGCTTTCTTT. Translating gives CASLALGAEAFF.

This clonotype appeared a few times. V is TRBV7-2 and J is TRBJ2-6; D uncertain. Trimming shortened V by 1 base and J by 4 bases, and 8 bases separated the two germline ends. CDR1 is SGHTA, CDR2 FQGNSA, per germline. The CDR3 is 15 residues long. The CDR3 here is CASSLDAAGANVLTF. In DNA form, the CDR3 reads TGTGCCAGCAGCTTAGATGCGGCGGGGGCCAACGTCCTGACTTTC.

The sample holds a few counts of this clonotype. The chain is built from TRBV6-5 and TRBJ2-7; 7 bases are shared with TRBD2. V shed 0 bases and J 6 bases; nucleotides not matched to a gene: 2. CDR3 length: 13 amino acids. In germline, CDR1 is MNHEY, CDR2 SVGAGI. This CDR3 reads CASSYSGGIEQYF. In DNA form, the CDR3 reads TGTGCCAGCAGTTACTCGGGAGGGATCGAGCAGTACTTC.

On this clonotype itself: The junction differs from germline at one of its ends, possibly a read error. The gene calls are TRBV2 and TRBJ2-1; TRBD1 agrees at 8 bases. In germline, CDR1 is SNHLY, CDR2 FYNNEI. The CDR3 has 18 amino acids. The chain's CDR3 is CAISFWSGGANGFNEQFF. The CDR3 DNA reads TGTGCCATCAGTTTTTGGTCAGGGGGCGCCAATGGTTTCAATGAGCAGTTCTTC.

This clonotype was observed a handful of times. The chain couples TRBV6-5 to TRBJ2-3; the match to TRBD2 covers 9 bases. This CDR3 contains 18 residues. The germline V gene encodes CDR1 MNHEY and CDR2 SVGAGI. The V and J ends lost 2 bases and 4 bases, in that order; junction bases with no gene match: 13. CDR3 residues: CASSYPGGGAGIADTQYF. As DNA, the CDR3 is TGTGCCAGCAGTTACCCTGGCGGGGGGGCCGGTATTGCAGATACGCAGTATTTT.

This clonotype was detected many times. V usage is TRBV19 and J usage is TRBJ2-7; D is undetermined. This CDR3 has 13 amino acids. From germline, CDR1 is LNHDA and CDR2 SQIVND (reference sequence). Trimming took off 5 bases at V and 1 base at J, with 9 bases between the two ends. CDR3 protein: CASSWSPSYEQYF. The CDR3 DNA follows: TGTGCCAGTAGTTGGTCTCCGTCCTACGAGCAGTACTTC.

The rearrangement uses TRBV5-1 and TRBJ2-3, with 8 bases matching TRBD2. V was clipped by 0 bases and J by 0 bases; unmatched bases: 9. Germline V CDR1 and CDR2: SGHRS, YFSETQ. CDR3 size: 18 residues. Written as DNA, the CDR3 is TGCGCCAGCAGCTTGGGGGTAGCGGGGAGCTCAAGCACAGATACGCAGTATTTT. Its translation is CASSLGVAGSSSTDTQYF. Complete variable domain (other parts from reference TRBV5-1 and TRBJ2-3): KAGVTQTPRYLIKTRGQQVTLSCSPISGHRSVSWYQQTPGQGLQFLFEYFSETQRNKGNFPGRFSGRQFSNSRSEMNVSTLELGDSALYLCASSLGVAGSSSTDTQYFGPGTRLTVL.

This clonotype was counted a few times. This sequence joins TRBV5-1 and TRBJ2-7; 10 bases are a match to TRBD1. Trimming cost V 3 bases and J 3 bases; bases outside gene matches: 6. CDR1 is SGHRS and CDR2 is YFSETQ in the germline V gene. The CDR3 contains 15 residues. The CDR3 protein is CASSWPGTGDYEQYF. The DNA for the CDR3 is TGCGCCAGCAGCTGGCCCGGGACAGGGGACTACGAGCAGTACTTC.

Many counts were recorded for this clonotype. The CDR3 region is CASGWGSPNEQFF. Here the CDR3 DNA reads TGTGCCAGCGGCTGGGGGTCTCCCAATGAGCAGTTCTTC. The V call is TRBV6-2 or TRBV6-3, the J call TRBJ2-1; the D gene could be TRBD1 or TRBD2 (5 bases each). This CDR3 is 13 amino acids long. The germline V gene encodes CDR1 MNHEY and CDR2 SVGEGT. Trimming pared 8 bases from V and 6 bases from J, leaving 14 bases between.

The CDR3 protein is CASSLPGAVDEQFF. CDR3 coding DNA: TGCGCCAGCAGCCTCCCCGGCGCAGTGGATGAGCAGTTCTTC. The chain couples TRBV5-1 to TRBJ2-1; D not certain. The germline gives CDR1 SGHRS, CDR2 YFSETQ. CDR3 length: 14 amino acids. Trimming took off 4 bases at V and 8 bases at J, with 16 bases between the two ends.

The V and J genes are TRBV11-2 and TRBJ2-6; 7 bases map to TRBD2. The germline gives CDR1 SGHAT, CDR2 FQNNGV. V lost 5 bases and J lost 4; bases outside the gene matches: 14. There are 18 residues in the CDR3. The DNA for the CDR3 is TGTGCCAGCAGCCCTGGACTGGGGAGGGCCAACGGGGCCAACGTCCTGACTTTC. Its protein product is CASSPGLGRANGANVLTF.

The J gene is TRBJ1-5, the V gene TRBV6-2 or TRBV6-3; D remains ambiguous. The germline CDR1 and CDR2 sequences are MNHEY and SVGEGT. The CDR3 length is 15 residues. Between the trimmed V and J ends, which lost 1 base and 0 bases, there was a span of 7 bases. The CDR3 reads CASSYLRFSNQPQHF. CDR3 DNA: TGTGCCAGCAGTTACTTGCGATTTAGCAATCAGCCCCAGCATTTT.

The chain recombines TRBV19 with TRBJ2-3; the match to TRBD1 covers 8 bases. The length of the CDR3 is 13 residues. J gave up 1 base and V 9 bases, and 3 bases lay outside the gene matches. Germline CDR1 and CDR2: LNHDA and SQIVND (reference sequence). CDR3 sequence reads: CASAGGGTDTQYF. The CDR3 nucleotides read TGTGCCAGCGCAGGGGGCGGCACAGATACGCAGTATTTT. Variable domain in full (rest from reference TRBV19 and TRBJ2-3): DGGITQSPKYLFRKEGQNVTLSCEQNLNHDAMYWYRQDPGQGLRLIYYSQIVNDFQKGDIAEGYSVSREKKESFPLTVTSAQKNPTAFYLCASAGGGTDTQYFGPGTRLTVL.

This clonotype was counted a few times. This chain uses TRBV9 with TRBJ2-5; D unclear. CDR1 is SGDLS and CDR2 is YYNGEE in the germline V gene. Between the trimmed V and J ends, which lost 4 bases and 2 bases, there was a span of 21 bases. This CDR3 comprises 17 residues. The CDR3 protein is CASSSSINAWTQETQYF. CDR3 nucleotide sequence: TGTGCCAGCAGCTCTAGTATTAACGCTTGGACGCAAGAGACCCAGTACTTC.

This clonotype has just a few counts. The V and J genes are TRBV5-6 and TRBJ2-1; 15 bases match TRBD2. CDR3 length: 18 amino acids. Losses at the gene ends were 4 bases for V and 1 base for J; bases not matched to a gene: 6. Germline V CDR1 and CDR2: SGHDT, YYEEEE. The CDR3 DNA reads TGTGCCAGCAGCACCGGACTAGCGGGGGGGCCGTCCTACAATGAGCAGTTCTTC. The encoded protein is CASSTGLAGGPSYNEQFF. The variable domain in full, with the rest retrieved from reference TRBV5-6 and TRBJ2-1, is DAGVTQSPTHLIKTRGQQVTLRCSPKSGHDTVSWYQQALGQGPQFIFQYYEEEERQRGNFPDRFSGHQFPNYSSELNVNALLLGDSALYLCASSTGLAGGPSYNEQFFGPGTRLTVL.

The chain employs TRBV12-3 or TRBV12-4 and TRBJ2-6; no reliable D call. The CDR3 has 14 amino acids. V gave up 6 bases and J gave up 2 bases, with 8 bases separating them. DNA of the CDR3: TGTGCCAGCAGGAGCACAGCTGGGGCCAACGTCCTGACTTTC. This sequence encodes CASRSTAGANVLTF.

The V gene is TRBV6-2 or TRBV6-3, the J gene TRBJ2-2; no definite D call. CDR1 and CDR2 (germline): MNHEY, SVGEGT. The CDR3 is made up of 14 amino acids. V was clipped by 2 bases and J by 8 bases, with 12 bases between them. CDR3 amino acids: CASSYVARRGELFF. In nucleotides, the CDR3 is TGTGCCAGCAGTTACGTGGCCCGCAGAGGGGAGCTGTTTTTT.

This clonotype was seen a handful of times. The V and J genes are TRBV6-2 or TRBV6-3 and TRBJ1-6; 9 positions agree with TRBD1. CDR3 size: 15 residues. The V gene end was trimmed by 6 bases and the J gene end by 14 bases; junction bases not matched to a gene: 14. CDR1 MNHEY and CDR2 SVGEGT come from the germline V gene. In DNA, the CDR3 is TGTGCCAGCAGCCGCCTCCGGGACAGGGTGCCGACCCTCCACTTT. This gives the protein CASSRLRDRVPTLHF.

This clonotype was observed a handful of times. The chain couples TRBV19 to TRBJ2-5; no firm D call. Trimming removed 5 bases at V and 1 base at J, with 20 bases between. The CDR3 length is 17 residues. Germline V CDR1 and CDR2: LNHDA, SQIVND (reference sequence). DNA of the CDR3: TGTGCCAGTAGTCCGGGCAGACTCTTTCTTCTCCAAGAGACCCAGTACTTC. It specifies CASSPGRLFLLQETQYF. The full variable domain, its missing parts supplied by reference TRBV19 and TRBJ2-5, is DGGITQSPKYLFRKEGQNVTLSCEQNLNHDAMYWYRQDPGQGLRLIYYSQIVNDFQKGDIAEGYSVSREKKESFPLTVTSAQKNPTAFYLCASSPGRLFLLQETQYFGPGTRLLVL.